Presented here are 17 T cell receptor beta chains from one specimen sequenced in a study of early T cells in non-severe SARS-CoV-2 infection. One entry per CDR3 protein, called by TCRdb with MiXCR from the 5' RACE reads. The data show approximately 90,000 distinct CDR3 sequences, over 9.5% seen once. Specimen: whole blood, collected at baseline. The source of these receptors is an adult who was a healthcare worker with PCR-confirmed SARS-CoV-2 infection or an uninfected control (not recorded which).

This clonotype was seen repeatedly, ten times or more. The chain has TRBV12-3 or TRBV12-4 and TRBJ1-3, with TRBD1 as a possible D gene (5 bases). The CDR3 totals 15 residues. Between the trimmed V and J ends, which lost 1 base and 4 bases, there was a span of 11 bases. CDR3 nucleotides: TGTGCCAGCAGTTTAGTCGGGGGAGCCGGAAACACCATATATTTT. This gives the protein CASSLVGGAGNTIYF.

Comment on this clonotype: A much larger clone sits a single nucleotide away, making a read error possible. The genes are TRBV7-8 and TRBJ2-7; 10 positions agree with TRBD1. V lost 6 bases and J lost 2; bases outside the gene matches: 1. The CDR3 extends over 13 amino acids. CDR1 is SGHVS, CDR2 FQNEAQ, per germline. CDR3 DNA sequence: TGTGCCAGCAGGGGGACAGGGGCCTACGAGCAGTACTTC. Its translation is CASRGTGAYEQYF.

The table lists this clonotype with a few counts. The CDR3 reads CAISELVLTAYGYTF. CDR3 coding DNA: TGTGCCATCAGTGAGTTGGTCTTAACTGCCTATGGCTACACCTTC. The V and J genes are TRBV10-3 and TRBJ1-2; D uncertain. This CDR3 spans 15 amino acids. Trimming removed 1 base at V and 4 bases at J, with 13 bases between. CDR1 is ENHRY, CDR2 SYGVKD, per germline.

V and J are TRBV20-1 and TRBJ2-5, with TRBD2 matching 8 bases. CDR1 DFQATT and CDR2 SNEGSKA come from the germline V gene (reference sequence). Unmatched junction bases numbered 1, after V lost 3 bases and J lost 1 base. There are 13 residues in the CDR3. The CDR3 nucleotides are TGCAGTGCTAGGCGGGGGGCCCAAGAGACCCAGTACTTC. Translation gives CSARRGAQETQYF.

Only a few counts were recorded for this clonotype. The chain joins TRBV5-1 to TRBJ2-1, with 14 nucleotides matching TRBD2. CDR3 length: 17 amino acids. The trim removed 2 bases at V and 6 bases at J, leaving 7 bases unmatched. From germline, CDR1 is SGHRS and CDR2 YFSETQ. The CDR3 DNA reads as TGCGCCAGCAGCTTTGGACTAGCGGGGGGAGAGGGCAATGAGCAGTTCTTC. It translates to CASSFGLAGGEGNEQFF.

As regards this clonotype: One junction end does not reproduce the germline sequence, and a read error may be involved. The V gene is TRBV6-1, the J gene TRBJ2-1; 14 bases agree with TRBD2. Germline values: CDR1 MNHNS, CDR2 SASEGT. CDR3 length: 16 amino acids. CDR3 region: CVSSAGTSGRGNEQFF. Here the CDR3 DNA reads TGTGTCAGCAGCGCCGGGACTAGCGGGAGAGGGAATGAGCAGTTCTTC.

This clonotype appeared a few times. The J gene is TRBJ1-1, the V gene TRBV5-1; D is undetermined. This CDR3 contains 15 residues. Per the germline V gene, CDR1 is SGHRS and CDR2 is YFSETQ. V dropped 4 bases and J dropped 0 bases, with 13 bases sitting between them. The CDR3 DNA reads as TGCGCCAGCAGCCCGCTACAGCTACTGAACACTGAAGCTTTCTTT. As protein: CASSPLQLLNTEAFF.

Ten or more counts support this clonotype. This rearrangement joins TRBV20-1 to TRBJ2-1, with 9 positions matching TRBD2. Germline CDR1 and CDR2: DFQATT and SNEGSKA (reference sequence). After removal of 4 bases from V and 10 bases from J, the junction contained 11 bases not matched to a gene. The CDR3 is 14 amino acids. The CDR3 DNA reads TGCAGTGCTAAGCAAGCTAGCGGGGCTTCAGAGCAGTTCTTC. Its translation is CSAKQASGASEQFF.

CDR3 sequence reads: CASSAGILRGEQYF. The CDR3 coding sequence is TGTGCCAGTTCGGCGGGCATCCTGAGGGGCGAGCAGTACTTC. The chain links TRBV28 to TRBJ2-7, with D perhaps matching TRBD1 or TRBD2 (5 bases each). Germline loops: CDR1 MDHEN, CDR2 SYDVKM. Trimming stripped 9 bases from V and 6 bases from J, with 21 bases between. There are 14 residues in the CDR3.

In its sample, this clonotype was seen a few times. The chain employs TRBV27 and TRBJ2-3; D is undetermined. Germline V gives CDR1 MNHEY, CDR2 SMNVEV (reference sequence). Trimming stripped 4 bases from V and 0 bases from J, with 11 bases between. This CDR3 spans 15 amino acids. The CDR3 protein is CASSSQIDSTDTQYF. The CDR3 DNA follows: TGTGCCAGCAGTTCACAAATCGATAGCACAGATACGCAGTATTTT.

This clonotype came up many times. The chain is built from TRBV7-9 and TRBJ2-3, with TRBD2 as a possible D gene (5 bases). The CDR3 sequence is 15 residues long. Trimming left V 5 bases short and J 6 bases short, with 18 bases between. Germline CDR1 reads SEHNR; CDR2 reads FQNEAQ (reference sequence). The chain's CDR3 is CASSPASSIIDTQYF. For the CDR3, the DNA is TGTGCCAGCAGCCCTGCTAGCTCTATCATCGATACGCAGTATTTT. Combining the CDR3 with reference TRBV7-9 and TRBJ2-3 gives the whole variable domain DTGVSQNPRHKITKRGQNVTFRCDPISEHNRLYWYRQTLGQGPEFLTYFQNEAQLEKSRLLSDRFSAERPKGSFSTLEIQRTEQGDSAMYLCASSPASSIIDTQYFGPGTRLTVL.

This chain links TRBV11-3 with TRBJ1-1; D is perhaps TRBD1 (5 bases). The germline V gene has CDR1 SGHNT and CDR2 YENEEA. This CDR3 region has 16 residues. Trimming shortened V by 4 bases and J by 4 bases, and 19 bases separated the two germline ends. CDR3: CASSSQQGRATTEAFF. CDR3 nucleotides: TGTGCCAGCAGCTCACAGCAGGGCAGGGCGACCACTGAAGCTTTCTTT.

This clonotype has at least ten counts. J is TRBJ2-1 and V is TRBV11-3; 16 bases match TRBD2. With 4 bases clipped from V and 7 bases from J, the junction kept 1 base outside the gene matches. Germline CDR1 SGHNT, CDR2 YENEEA. The CDR3 is 15 amino acids. CDR3 nucleotides: TGTGCCAGCAGCTCGGGACTAGCGGGAGGGAATGAGCAGTTCTTC. Amino acid sequence: CASSSGLAGGNEQFF. Complete variable domain (other parts from reference TRBV11-3 and TRBJ2-1): EAGVVQSPRYKIIEKKQPVAFWCNPISGHNTLYWYLQNLGQGPELLIRYENEEAVDDSQLPKDRFSAERLKGVDSTLKIQPAELGDSAVYLCASSSGLAGGNEQFFGPGTRLTVL.

Ten or more counts support this clonotype. This chain uses TRBV19 with TRBJ2-1; D is unclear. The CDR3 length is 13 residues. Trimming pared 5 bases from V and 3 bases from J, leaving 8 bases between. Germline loops: CDR1 LNHDA, CDR2 SQIVND (reference sequence). The CDR3 DNA is TGTGCCAGTAGTGTTGACTTCTACAATGAGCAGTTCTTC. Its protein product is CASSVDFYNEQFF. Variable domain in full (rest from reference TRBV19 and TRBJ2-1): DGGITQSPKYLFRKEGQNVTLSCEQNLNHDAMYWYRQDPGQGLRLIYYSQIVNDFQKGDIAEGYSVSREKKESFPLTVTSAQKNPTAFYLCASSVDFYNEQFFGPGTRLTVL.

This clonotype was seen ten or more times. The CDR3 spells CASSPITPLYNSPLHF. The CDR3 DNA is TGTGCCAGCAGTCCCATCACACCGCTCTATAATTCACCCCTCCACTTT. V usage is TRBV14 and J usage is TRBJ1-6; D call uncertain. The V gene lost 6 bases and the J gene lost 3 bases, with 15 bases spanning the gap. Germline CDR1 reads SGHDN; CDR2 reads FVKESK. The CDR3 is 16 amino acids.

The table lists this clonotype with many counts. The chain carries TRBV11-2 and TRBJ2-3; 11 bases align to TRBD2. Germline V gene data show CDR1 as SGHAT and CDR2 as FQNNGV. J gave up 3 bases and V 3 bases, and 11 bases lay outside the gene matches. This CDR3 comprises 18 residues. In DNA form, the CDR3 reads TGTGCCAGCAGCTTCACGGGACTAGCGGTTACTCGTACAGATACGCAGTATTTT. It translates to CASSFTGLAVTRTDTQYF.

This clonotype has only a few counts. The V and J genes are TRBV7-9 and TRBJ2-4, with TRBD1 matching 8 bases. The CDR3 sequence is 16 residues long. Germline values: CDR1 SEHNR, CDR2 FQNEAQ (reference sequence). The trim removed 1 base at V and 9 bases at J, leaving 11 bases unmatched. The CDR3 DNA follows: TGTGCCAGCAGCTTAGAGCTGACAGGGGTATTTGGCATTCAGTACTTC. Translating gives CASSLELTGVFGIQYF. The full variable domain, with the rest looked up from reference TRBV7-9 and TRBJ2-4, is DTGVSQNPRHKITKRGQNVTFRCDPISEHNRLYWYRQTLGQGPEFLTYFQNEAQLEKSRLLSDRFSAERPKGSFSTLEIQRTEQGDSAMYLCASSLELTGVFGIQYFGAGTRLSVL.